What follows describes a single T cell receptor beta chain. V was trimmed by 0 bases and J by 4 bases, leaving 10 bases between them. Germline values: CDR1 SGHTA, CDR2 FQGNSA. The CDR3 consists of 15 residues. In the PCR, 60 Vbeta and 13 Jbeta primers were used. The table came from immunoSEQ multiplex PCR; TCRdb's copy has only in-frame clones and leaves some out. Seen here are approximately 150,000 clones, about 80% observed once, and the top ten hold roughly 0.7%. The sample originates from a study of cytomegalovirus exposure and HLA in healthy donors. The sequence was collected from a male donor in good health and CMV-seronegative. This rearrangement joins TRBV7-2 to TRBJ1-3, with a weak D call TRBD1 (6 bases). Material for sequencing was PBMCs. CDR3 amino acids: CASSLAGAQGNTIYF. CDR3 sequence (DNA): TGTGCCAGCAGCTTAGCGGGGGCGCAGGGAAACACCATATATTTT.